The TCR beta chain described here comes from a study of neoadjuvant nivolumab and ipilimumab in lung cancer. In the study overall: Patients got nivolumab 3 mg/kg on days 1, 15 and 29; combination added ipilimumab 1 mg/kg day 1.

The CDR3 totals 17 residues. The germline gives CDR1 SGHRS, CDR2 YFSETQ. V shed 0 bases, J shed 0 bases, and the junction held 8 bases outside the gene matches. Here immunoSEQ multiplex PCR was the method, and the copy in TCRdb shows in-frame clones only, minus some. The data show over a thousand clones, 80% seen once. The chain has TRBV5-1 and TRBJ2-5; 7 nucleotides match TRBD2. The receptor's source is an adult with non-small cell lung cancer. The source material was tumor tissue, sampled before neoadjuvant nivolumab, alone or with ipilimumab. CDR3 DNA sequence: TGCGCCAGCAGCTTGGATGGTCCTAGCGGATACCAAGAGACCCAGTACTTC. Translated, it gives CASSLDGPSGYQETQYF. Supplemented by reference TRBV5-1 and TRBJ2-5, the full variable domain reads KAGVTQTPRYLIKTRGQQVTLSCSPISGHRSVSWYQQTPGQGLQFLFEYFSETQRNKGNFPGRFSGRQFSNSRSEMNVSTLELGDSALYLCASSLDGPSGYQETQYFGPGTRLLVL.